A single sample gave rise to the 31 T cell receptor beta chains below, sequenced in a study of blood T cell repertoires in COVID-19. The data were produced by immunoSEQ multiplex PCR, yet TCRdb's version contains in-frame clones alone and is incomplete. The sample consists of 470,000 or so clones, about 89% of them appearing once. Sequencing input: peripheral blood. These receptors came from a woman in her thirties with acute or convalescent COVID-19.

The chain uses TRBV27 and TRBJ2-3, with 8 bases matching TRBD2. This CDR3 comprises 16 residues. Germline loops: CDR1 MNHEY, CDR2 SMNVEV (reference sequence). V lost 7 bases, J lost 2 bases, and 11 bases stayed unmatched. Here the CDR3 DNA reads TGTGCCAGCAACCTGGCGGTAGCGGGGAACACAGATACGCAGTATTTT. It encodes CASNLAVAGNTDTQYF.

The chain uses TRBV30 and TRBJ2-5, with 7 bases aligning to TRBD1. This CDR3 has 16 residues. The junction had 14 bases not matched to a gene; V was cut back by 5 bases and J by 2 bases. CDR1 is GTSNPN, CDR2 SVGIG, per germline (reference sequence). In DNA, the CDR3 is TGTGCCTGGCGTAAACGGACAGGATTATTTCAAGAGACCCAGTACTTC. Translated: CAWRKRTGLFQETQYF.

The chain combines TRBV5-4 with TRBJ2-5; no reliable D call. V was cut by 0 bases and J by 5 bases, with 8 bases left in between. The CDR3 sequence is 13 residues long. Per the germline V gene, CDR1 is SGHNT and CDR2 is YYREEE (reference sequence). The DNA for the CDR3 is TGTGCCAGCAGCTTGGGCCCCGGGGAGACCCAGTACTTC. It is translated as CASSLGPGETQYF.

The V gene is TRBV6-6, the J gene TRBJ2-1; TRBD1 is a possible D gene (6 bases). The CDR3 length is 14 residues. From germline, CDR1 is MNHNY and CDR2 SVGAGI (reference sequence). The ends were cut back, 6 bases at V and 6 bases at J, with 15 bases in the middle. CDR3 nucleotides: TGTGCCAGCAGGCTTACCGGACAGAGCAATGAGCAGTTCTTC. Its translation: CASRLTGQSNEQFF.

Notes on this clone: This CDR3 is also generated by other DNA sequences in the sample. V usage is TRBV5-1 and J usage is TRBJ2-1, with 7 bases matching TRBD2. Germline CDR1 reads SGHRS; CDR2 reads YFSETQ. The CDR3 is 14 amino acids. V dropped 0 bases and J dropped 5; count of bases not matched to a gene: 2. CDR3 residues: CASSLGLADNEQFF. CDR3 DNA sequence: TGCGCCAGCAGCTTGGGACTAGCCGACAATGAGCAGTTCTTC.

The chain couples TRBV2 to TRBJ1-3; D is perhaps TRBD1 (6 bases). Per the germline V gene, CDR1 is SNHLY and CDR2 is FYNNEI. The CDR3 has 17 amino acids. The V end was cut by 2 bases, the J end by 0 bases, with 14 bases between. The CDR3 DNA reads TGTGCCAGCAGTGAACAGGGGAAGGGCCTCTCTGGAAACACCATATATTTT. Protein product: CASSEQGKGLSGNTIYF.

Points on this clone: Other DNA sequences in this sample translate to the same CDR3. The rearrangement links TRBV3-1 (or the pseudogene TRBV3-2) to TRBJ1-3; D may be TRBD1 (5 bases). Germline lookup yields CDR1 LGHDT and CDR2 YNNKEL (reference sequence). Trimming removed 1 base from V and 2 bases from J, with 6 bases in between. The CDR3 sequence is 14 residues long. The CDR3 region is CASSQAGTGNTIYF. In DNA form, the CDR3 reads TGTGCCAGCAGCCAAGCAGGGACTGGAAACACCATATATTTT.

The CDR3 here is CASSGRTLTGELFF. CDR3 bases: TGTGCCAGCAGCGGACGGACACTGACCGGGGAGCTGTTTTTT. J is TRBJ2-2 and V is TRBV9; weak D call: TRBD1 (5 bases). The V gene lost 3 bases and the J gene lost 5 bases, with 11 bases spanning the gap. The germline gives CDR1 SGDLS, CDR2 YYNGEE. The CDR3 consists of 14 residues.

The chain has TRBV12-3 or TRBV12-4 and TRBJ1-1; D call uncertain. Trimming removed 6 bases at V and 7 bases at J, with 12 bases between. CDR3 length: 12 amino acids. Here the CDR3 reads CASRLSYSEAFF. For the CDR3, the DNA is TGTGCCAGCAGGCTCTCCTATAGTGAAGCTTTCTTT.

This chain connects TRBV5-5 to TRBJ2-3; D is unresolved. The CDR3 is 15 residues long. The V gene lost 0 bases and the J gene lost 2 bases, with 10 bases spanning the gap. Germline assignment: CDR1 SGHKS and CDR2 YYEKEE (reference sequence). CDR3 sequence (DNA): TGTGCCAGCAGCTTGGGAAGGCGGTACACAGATACGCAGTATTTT. It codes for CASSLGRRYTDTQYF.

The chain couples TRBV11-2 to TRBJ2-7; possibly TRBD1 for D (5 bases). Per germline, CDR1 SGHAT and CDR2 FQNNGV. Between the trimmed V and J ends, which lost 0 bases and 0 bases, there was a span of 15 bases. The CDR3 runs to 17 residues. This CDR3 is CASSLELGPRSSYEQYF. Written as DNA, the CDR3 is TGTGCCAGCAGCTTAGAACTGGGGCCCAGGAGCTCCTACGAGCAGTACTTC. The complete variable domain, with remaining parts taken from reference TRBV11-2 and TRBJ2-7, reads EAGVAQSPRYKIIEKRQSVAFWCNPISGHATLYWYQQILGQGPKLLIQFQNNGVVDDSQLPKDRFSAERLKGVDSTLKIQPAKLEDSAVYLCASSLELGPRSSYEQYFGPGTRLTVT.

V usage is TRBV4-2 and J usage is TRBJ1-4; D gene unclear. This CDR3 has 17 residues. Per germline, CDR1 LGHNA and CDR2 YNFKEQ. The germline V and J ends were trimmed by 0 bases and 3 bases, with 14 bases remaining between them. The CDR3 sequence: CASSQEVGQRANEKLFF. In nucleotides, the CDR3 is TGTGCCAGCAGCCAAGAGGTAGGGCAGAGGGCTAATGAAAAACTGTTTTTT.

This sequence joins TRBV20-1 and TRBJ2-1, with 7 bases that match TRBD2. This CDR3 has 17 amino acids. V dropped 3 bases and J dropped 0; count of bases not matched to a gene: 11. Per the germline V gene, CDR1 is DFQATT and CDR2 is SNEGSKA (reference sequence). The CDR3 sequence is CSASRSGGYYSYNEQFF. The DNA for the CDR3 is TGCAGTGCTAGTCGATCCGGGGGGTACTACTCCTACAATGAGCAGTTCTTC.

The J gene is TRBJ2-7, the V gene TRBV19, with D hard to call. The germline gives CDR1 LNHDA, CDR2 SQIVND (reference sequence). V lost 4 bases to trimming and J lost 2 bases, with 15 bases between them. There are 15 residues in the CDR3. Here the CDR3 DNA reads TGTGCCAGTAGTAAGGCGGAGCGAGGCGCCTACGAGCAGTACTTC. Protein product: CASSKAERGAYEQYF. Using reference TRBV19 and TRBJ2-7 for the parts outside the CDR3, the full variable domain is DGGITQSPKYLFRKEGQNVTLSCEQNLNHDAMYWYRQDPGQGLRLIYYSQIVNDFQKGDIAEGYSVSREKKESFPLTVTSAQKNPTAFYLCASSKAERGAYEQYFGPGTRLTVT.

The chain couples TRBV5-8 to TRBJ2-7; TRBD2 might be the D (6 bases). V lost 4 bases, J lost 0 bases, and 20 bases lay in between. Germline lookup yields CDR1 SGHTS and CDR2 YDEGEE. The CDR3 is 17 amino acids. The CDR3 DNA reads TGTGCCAGCAGCCACGAAACGACTAGTGGCTCCTCCTACGAGCAGTACTTC. Translating gives CASSHETTSGSSYEQYF.

The rearrangement uses TRBV5-4 and TRBJ1-1, with TRBD1 identical over 9 bases. The germline V gene encodes CDR1 SGHNT and CDR2 YYREEE (reference sequence). J lost 4 bases, V lost 5 bases, and 15 bases had no gene match. The CDR3 extends over 17 amino acids. The CDR3 is CASSTTGGSIRGTEAFF. CDR3 in DNA: TGTGCCAGCAGTACGACAGGGGGTTCCATCCGGGGCACTGAAGCTTTCTTT.

The chain is built from TRBV7-8 and TRBJ1-5, with D possibly matching TRBD1 (6 bases). Per the germline V gene, CDR1 is SGHVS and CDR2 is FQNEAQ. The CDR3 has 16 amino acids. Between the trimmed V and J ends, which lost 1 base and 3 bases, there was a span of 13 bases. DNA of the CDR3: TGTGCCAGCAGCTTAGGATATCGGGACAACAATCAGCCCCAGCATTTT. This sequence encodes CASSLGYRDNNQPQHF.

The chain is built from TRBV30 and TRBJ2-1, with D hard to call. V lost 3 bases, J lost 2 bases, and 8 bases lay in between. The CDR3 runs to 13 residues. The germline V gene has CDR1 GTSNPN and CDR2 SVGIG (reference sequence). The CDR3 DNA is TGTGCCTGGAGCGGTCAACCCTACAATGAGCAGTTCTTC. Its translation is CAWSGQPYNEQFF.

This chain joins TRBV12-3 or TRBV12-4 and TRBJ1-2; 9 positions agree with TRBD1. Unmatched junction bases numbered 5, after V lost 6 bases and J lost 6 bases. The length of the CDR3 is 13 residues. The CDR3 sequence: CASSRGTGHGYTF. CDR3 in DNA: TGTGCCAGCAGCCGCGGGACAGGGCATGGCTACACCTTC.

This clone has a handful of counts. The chain links TRBV4-1 to TRBJ2-5, with 10 bases that match TRBD1. V trimming: 3 bases; J trimming: 2 bases; junction bases outside the gene matches: 6. In germline, CDR1 is MGHRA, CDR2 YSYEKL. The CDR3 is 16 amino acids. CDR3 protein: CASSQEPGQGQETQYF. The CDR3 DNA sequence: TGCGCCAGCAGCCAGGAACCGGGACAGGGGCAAGAGACCCAGTACTTC.

The chain joins TRBV28 to TRBJ1-2; D is perhaps TRBD1 (5 bases). The CDR3 is made up of 12 amino acids. V was cut by 5 bases and J by 9 bases, with 13 bases left in between. Germline-derived CDR1 and CDR2 are MDHEN and SYDVKM. CDR3 in DNA: TGTGCCAGCAGTATACCAGGGAAACGCTACACCTTC. Translating gives CASSIPGKRYTF.

The chain employs TRBV11-3 and TRBJ2-6, with TRBD1 identical over 9 bases. The germline CDR1 and CDR2 sequences are SGHNT and YENEEA. Trimming removed 6 bases from V and 0 bases from J; junction bases left unmatched: 9. The CDR3 spans 18 residues. Here the CDR3 reads CASSLGQGLSSGANVLTF. CDR3 sequence (DNA): TGTGCCAGCAGTCTTGGACAGGGGCTGAGCTCTGGGGCCAACGTCCTGACTTTC.

This clone occurred a few times. The chain recombines TRBV9 with TRBJ2-5; 8 bases are a match to TRBD2. The CDR3 has 16 residues. With 4 bases clipped from V and 2 bases from J, the junction kept 10 bases outside the gene matches. Germline CDR1 reads SGDLS; CDR2 reads YYNGEE. The CDR3: CASSSHSGVLQETQYF. CDR3 DNA: TGTGCCAGCAGCTCCCATAGCGGGGTGCTTCAAGAGACCCAGTACTTC.

The J gene is TRBJ2-1, the V gene TRBV7-2, with D hard to call. The CDR3 is made up of 14 amino acids. V lost 1 base and J 9 bases, leaving 13 bases between the germline ends. Looked up from germline, CDR1 is SGHTA and CDR2 is FQGNSA. CDR3 loop: CASSLDGSWVEQFF. As DNA, the CDR3 is TGTGCCAGCAGCTTAGACGGGTCGTGGGTTGAGCAGTTCTTC.

The chain links TRBV4-1 to TRBJ1-5, with no clear D. This CDR3 has 15 amino acids. Germline-derived CDR1 and CDR2 are MGHRA and YSYEKL. Trimming left V 1 base short and J 2 bases short, with 9 bases between. CDR3 nucleotides: TGCGCCAGCAGCCAAGCGGAGAGGGGCAATCAGCCCCAGCATTTT. Protein: CASSQAERGNQPQHF.

The chain couples TRBV6-1 to TRBJ1-2; 11 positions match TRBD1. V gave up 0 bases and J gave up 7 bases; unmatched junction bases: 4. The CDR3 is 15 amino acids. Germline V lookup: CDR1 MNHNS, CDR2 SASEGT. This CDR3 is CASSEAGQGAGGYTF. The CDR3 DNA reads as TGTGCCAGCAGTGAAGCAGGACAGGGGGCGGGTGGCTACACCTTC.

The chain employs TRBV28 and TRBJ2-7; 7 bases align to TRBD1. Germline CDR1 and CDR2: MDHEN and SYDVKM. With V trimmed by 4 bases and J by 1 base, 4 bases remained unmatched. The CDR3 extends over 14 amino acids. CDR3 protein: CASSSPGQSYEQYF. DNA of the CDR3: TGTGCCAGCAGTTCGCCGGGACAGTCCTACGAGCAGTACTTC.

The CDR3 here is CSARQGPEAFF. Written as DNA, the CDR3 is TGCAGTGCGAGACAGGGGCCTGAAGCTTTCTTT. The V gene is TRBV20-1, the J gene TRBJ1-1, with TRBD1 identical over 8 bases. The CDR3 runs 11 residues. Looked up from germline, CDR1 is DFQATT and CDR2 is SNEGSKA (reference sequence). Trimming took 6 bases from V and 6 from J; bases not matched to a gene: 3.

This clone has a handful of counts. The rearrangement uses TRBV6-5 and TRBJ1-1; 9 bases map to TRBD1. CDR1 is MNHEY, CDR2 SVGAGI, per germline. V gave up 7 bases and J gave up 1 base; unmatched junction bases: 7. The CDR3 spans 15 residues. The CDR3 DNA is TGTGCCAGCAACAGGGGGCGGGTCGGGAACACTGAAGCTTTCTTT. The encoded protein is CASNRGRVGNTEAFF.

This chain links TRBV27 with TRBJ2-5; 8 nucleotides match TRBD1. Germline V gene lookup returns CDR1 MNHEY and CDR2 SMNVEV (reference sequence). The CDR3 consists of 13 residues. Trimming at V came to 6 bases and at J to 4 bases, leaving 4 bases not matched to a gene. CDR3 DNA sequence: TGTGCCAGCAGACCGACAGGGGCAGAGACCCAGTACTTC. Its protein product is CASRPTGAETQYF.

The chain has TRBV19 and TRBJ1-6; TRBD1 matches 7 bases. The trim removed 5 bases at V and 7 bases at J, leaving 8 bases unmatched. Per the germline V gene, CDR1 is LNHDA and CDR2 is SQIVND (reference sequence). This CDR3 has 15 residues. CDR3 nucleotide sequence: TGTGCCAGTAGTGAGGGGGCGCAGCAAAATTCACCCCTCCACTTT. Residues: CASSEGAQQNSPLHF.